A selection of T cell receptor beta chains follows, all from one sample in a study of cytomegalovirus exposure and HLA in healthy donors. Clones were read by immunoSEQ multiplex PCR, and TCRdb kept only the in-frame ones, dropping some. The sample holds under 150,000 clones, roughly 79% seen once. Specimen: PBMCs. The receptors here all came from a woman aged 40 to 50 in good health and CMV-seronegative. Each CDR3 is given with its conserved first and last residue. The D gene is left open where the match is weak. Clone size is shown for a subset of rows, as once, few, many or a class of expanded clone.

TGCGCCAGCAGCTTGGGGGGACTAGCTGGAGATACGCAGTATTTT CASSLGGLAGDTQYF - TRBJ2-3 TRBV5-1 TRBD2
TGTGCCAGCAGCCCTCGGGATACGGGTTCACCCCTCCACTTT CASSPRDTGSPLHF - TRBJ1-6 TRBV4-2 -
TGTGCCAGCAGCTTAAAAGCGGACTCCTACGAGCAGTACTTC CASSLKADSYEQYF - TRBJ2-7 TRBV7-3 -
TGTGCCAGCACAGTAGGGGGGGTTCTCAACGAGCAGTACTTC CASTVGGVLNEQYF - TRBJ2-7 TRBV6-1 -
TGTGCCAGCAGTTACGGGCAGAGCTATGGCTACACCTTC CASSYGQSYGYTF - TRBJ1-2 TRBV6-5 -
TGTGCCTGGAGTACAGGGATGAACACTGAAGCTTTCTTT CAWSTGMNTEAFF - TRBJ1-1 TRBV30 -
TGTGCCAGCTCACCGGGGGAGGACACTCAAGCTTTCTTT CASSPGEDTQAFF - TRBJ1-1 TRBV18 -
TGTGCCAGCACCACCGGGACTAGCGGGAGAGAGGAGACCCAGTACTTC CASTTGTSGREETQYF few TRBJ2-5 TRBV2 TRBD2
TGTGCCAGCAGTGACTCTCTTGTTCCCCCTTTTGTCTCTCACACCGGGGAGCTGTTTTTT CASSDSLVPPFVSHTGELFF - TRBJ2-2 TRBV6-4 -
TGTGCCAGCAGTTATGGGACAGGGAACTATGGCTACACCTTC CASSYGTGNYGYTF - TRBJ1-2 TRBV28 TRBD1
TGTGCCAGCAGCTTAAAAGACGGGAGCACAGATACGCAGTATTTT CASSLKDGSTDTQYF - TRBJ2-3 TRBV7-6 -
TGTGCCAGCAGCTCGGGACAGTCCTACAATGAGCAGTTCTTC CASSSGQSYNEQFF few TRBJ2-1 TRBV11-3 TRBD1